This T cell receptor (beta chain) was documented in a study of blood T cells in healthy people across ages. This clonotype showed up just a few times. In each sample, at least 7 million PBMCs were isolated. Extraction yielded at least 5.5 micrograms of total RNA per sample. Sample-barcoded 5' priming and a J-beta primer mix drove a second PCR of about 6 to 12 cycles. TCRdb fed the 5' RACE reads into MiXCR, producing one record per CDR3 protein. Among roughly 800,000 distinct CDR3 sequences listed, over 45% were seen once. The TCR comes from a man aged 25 to 40 in good health. The sequenced sample was blood.

This CDR3 is CSARTSDSYEQYF. As DNA, the CDR3 is TGCAGTGCTAGAACTAGCGACTCCTACGAGCAGTACTTC. The chain has TRBV20-1 and TRBJ2-7, with TRBD2 matching 7 bases. CDR3 length equals 13 residues. The germline V gene encodes CDR1 DFQATT and CDR2 SNEGSKA (reference sequence). V lost 2 bases, J lost 0 bases, and 1 base stayed unmatched.